This T cell receptor beta chain was recorded in a study of T cell repertoires in cytomegalovirus infection. Study details: Peptides in the study included HLA-C-restricted and HLA-B-restricted CMV epitopes. An indication of both CMV infection and matching HLA type came from public TCR beta signatures. Findings and limits, study-wide: Dominating the ex vivo response were TCR beta clonotypes that were CMV-specific and HLA-C-restricted. Summed frequency of public TCR beta families distinguished CMV carriers with the relevant HLA.

This clonotype was detected a few times. Its antigen is undetermined. V was shortened by 0 bases and J by 8 bases, with 16 bases between the two germline ends. The CDR3 sequence is 16 residues long. Per the germline V gene, CDR1 is LGHNA and CDR2 is YSLEER. TCRdb re-analysed the reads in MiXCR, keeping a single row per CDR3 protein. This table holds some 920,000 distinct CDR3 sequences, around 31% found once. The sequenced sample was cultured CD8+ T cells from PBMCs, obtained from culture after CMV antigen stimulation. The rearrangement links TRBV4-3 to TRBJ1-4; unclear D gene. The TCR sequence derives from a human donor in good health (CMV status not recorded). Some clones in this sample may be carry-over from other donors' samples. CDR3 in amino acids: CASSQEILVGDEKLFF. CDR3 DNA sequence: TGCGCCAGCAGCCAAGAAATTCTAGTCGGCGACGAAAAACTGTTTTTT.